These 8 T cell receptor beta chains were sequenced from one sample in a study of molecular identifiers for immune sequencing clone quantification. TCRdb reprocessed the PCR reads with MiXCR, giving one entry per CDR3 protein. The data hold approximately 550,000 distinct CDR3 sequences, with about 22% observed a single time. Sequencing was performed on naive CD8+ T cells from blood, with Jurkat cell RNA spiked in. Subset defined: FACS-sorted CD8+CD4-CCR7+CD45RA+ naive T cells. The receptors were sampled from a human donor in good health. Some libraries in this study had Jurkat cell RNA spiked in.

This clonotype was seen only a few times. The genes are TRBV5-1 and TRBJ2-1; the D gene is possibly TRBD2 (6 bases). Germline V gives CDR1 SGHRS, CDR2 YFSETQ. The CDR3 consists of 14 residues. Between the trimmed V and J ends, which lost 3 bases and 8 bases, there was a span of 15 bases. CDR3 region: CASSSGLSIDEQFF. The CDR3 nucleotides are TGCGCCAGCAGCTCGGGACTGAGTATAGATGAGCAGTTCTTC.

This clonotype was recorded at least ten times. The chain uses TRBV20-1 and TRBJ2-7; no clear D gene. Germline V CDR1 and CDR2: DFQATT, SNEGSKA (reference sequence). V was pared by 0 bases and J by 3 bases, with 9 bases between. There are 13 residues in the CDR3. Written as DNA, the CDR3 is TGCAGTGCTAGAGACCGGGTGGTCTACGAGCAGTACTTC. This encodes CSARDRVVYEQYF.

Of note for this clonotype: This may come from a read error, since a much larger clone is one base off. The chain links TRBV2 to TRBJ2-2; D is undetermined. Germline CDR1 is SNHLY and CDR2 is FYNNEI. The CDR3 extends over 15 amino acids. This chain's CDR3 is CVSSSGDDYTGELFF. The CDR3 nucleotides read TGTGTCAGCAGTTCCGGAGACGATTACACCGGGGAGCTGTTTTTT.

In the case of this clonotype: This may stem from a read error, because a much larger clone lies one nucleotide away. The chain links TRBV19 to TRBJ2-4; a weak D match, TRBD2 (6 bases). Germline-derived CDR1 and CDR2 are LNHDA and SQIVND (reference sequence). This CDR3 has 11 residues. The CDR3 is CASSFREIQHF. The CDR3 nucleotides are TGTGCCAGTAGTTTCCGGGAGATTCAGCACTTC.

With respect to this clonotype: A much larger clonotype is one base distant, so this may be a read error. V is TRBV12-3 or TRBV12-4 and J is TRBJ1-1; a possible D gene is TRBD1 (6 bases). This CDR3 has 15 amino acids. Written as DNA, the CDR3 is TGTGCCGGCAGTTTAGTAGGGGGTCCCGACACTGAAGCTTTCTTT. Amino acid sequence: CAGSLVGGPDTEAFF.

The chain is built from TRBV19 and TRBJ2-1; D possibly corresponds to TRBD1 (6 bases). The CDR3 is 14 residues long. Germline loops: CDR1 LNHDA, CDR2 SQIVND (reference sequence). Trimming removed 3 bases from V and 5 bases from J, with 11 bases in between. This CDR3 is CASSIQSGDNEQFF. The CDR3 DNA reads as TGTGCCAGTAGTATCCAATCAGGGGACAATGAGCAGTTCTTC. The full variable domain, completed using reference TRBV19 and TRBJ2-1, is DGGITQSPKYLFRKEGQNVTLSCEQNLNHDAMYWYRQDPGQGLRLIYYSQIVNDFQKGDIAEGYSVSREKKESFPLTVTSAQKNPTAFYLCASSIQSGDNEQFFGPGTRLTVL.

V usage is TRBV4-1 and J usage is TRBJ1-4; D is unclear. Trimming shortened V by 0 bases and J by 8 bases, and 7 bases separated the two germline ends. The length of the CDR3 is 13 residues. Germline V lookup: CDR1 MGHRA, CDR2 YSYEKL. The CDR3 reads CASSQDSREKLFF. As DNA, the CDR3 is TGCGCCAGCAGCCAAGATAGCAGGGAAAAACTGTTTTTT.

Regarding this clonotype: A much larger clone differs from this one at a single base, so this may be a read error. CDR3: CASSWGWGIQNTKAFF. The CDR3 coding sequence is TGCGCCAGCAGTTGGGGCTGGGGGATTCAAAACACTAAAGCTTTCTTT. The chain recombines TRBV5-1 with TRBJ1-1; possible D gene TRBD1, 5 bases. This CDR3 contains 16 residues. Looked up from germline, CDR1 is SGHRS and CDR2 is YFSETQ.